These 25 T cell receptor beta chains came from one sample sequenced in a study of OX40 agonist ivuxolimab in advanced cancers. Profiling relied on immunoSEQ multiplex PCR, and the TCRdb table lists in-frame clones only, not all of them. The repertoire includes approximately 90,000 clones, around 90% of them detected once, and about 1.3% sits in the top ten. The starting material was CD4+ or CD8+ T cells sorted from blood, obtained in a trial of the OX40 agonist ivuxolimab. Receptor source: an adult with an advanced solid tumor such as melanoma, head and neck, liver or kidney cancer.

As DNA, the CDR3 is TGTGCCAGCAGTGTGTTTGGGGACAATCAGCCCCAGCATTTT. This gives the protein CASSVFGDNQPQHF. The J gene is TRBJ1-5, the V gene TRBV2; unclear D gene. In germline, CDR1 is SNHLY, CDR2 FYNNEI. There are 14 residues in the CDR3. Trimming removed 4 bases at V and 3 bases at J, with 10 bases between.

The chain recombines TRBV19 with TRBJ2-7; TRBD1 matches at 9 bases. Germline V gives CDR1 LNHDA, CDR2 SQIVND (reference sequence). This CDR3 spans 14 amino acids. Trimming took 4 bases from V and 4 from J; bases not matched to a gene: 5. The CDR3 here is CASSTRTGVYEQYF. DNA for the CDR3: TGTGCCAGTAGTACCAGGACAGGGGTTTACGAGCAGTACTTC.

The rearrangement joins TRBV25-1 to TRBJ1-5, with D unclear. Germline V gives CDR1 MGHDK, CDR2 SYGVNS. The CDR3 has 14 amino acids. V shed 0 bases and J shed 4 bases, with 7 bases lying between them. CDR3 amino acids: CASSEYIQNQPQHF. In nucleotides, the CDR3 is TGTGCCAGCAGTGAATATATTCAGAATCAGCCCCAGCATTTT.

V usage is TRBV7-9 and J usage is TRBJ2-2; D tentatively fits TRBD1 or TRBD2 (6 bases each). The V end was cut by 5 bases, the J end by 6 bases, with 16 bases between. CDR1 is SEHNR, CDR2 FQNEAQ, per germline (reference sequence). This CDR3 comprises 15 residues. The CDR3 DNA follows: TGTGCCAGCAGCCTGGGCCGGGGGCAAGCCGGGGAGCTGTTTTTT. Protein: CASSLGRGQAGELFF.

The V call is TRBV9, the J call TRBJ2-2; tentative D call: TRBD1 (5 bases). Germline CDR1 is SGDLS and CDR2 is YYNGEE. This CDR3 comprises 15 residues. V was shortened by 4 bases and J by 1 base, with 11 bases between the two germline ends. This chain's CDR3 is CASSPSTVNTGELFF. CDR3 DNA: TGTGCCAGCAGCCCTTCGACAGTGAACACCGGGGAGCTGTTTTTT.

The chain recombines TRBV5-1 with TRBJ2-4; 8 positions match TRBD1. The CDR3 runs 14 residues. V trimming: 1 base; J trimming: 8 bases; junction bases outside the gene matches: 5. CDR1 is SGHRS and CDR2 is YFSETQ in the germline V gene. CDR3 loop: CASSLNRGLDIQYF. The CDR3 DNA sequence: TGCGCCAGCAGCTTGAACAGGGGGTTAGACATTCAGTACTTC.

This chain joins TRBV6-5 and TRBJ2-7, with a tentative D call TRBD2 (6 bases). The CDR3 has 13 amino acids. Trimming stripped 5 bases from V and 2 bases from J, with 10 bases between. Germline values: CDR1 MNHEY, CDR2 SVGAGI. The CDR3 region is CASSPGTPYEQYF. The CDR3 DNA reads TGTGCCAGCAGTCCCGGGACTCCCTACGAGCAGTACTTC.

The chain has TRBV7-8 and TRBJ1-4; D ambiguous. Trimming stripped 4 bases from V and 0 bases from J, with 15 bases between. CDR3 length: 17 residues. The germline CDR1 and CDR2 sequences are SGHVS and FQNEAQ. CDR3: CASSYGRKPATNEKLFF. The CDR3, as DNA: TGTGCCAGCAGCTATGGGAGAAAGCCCGCAACTAATGAAAAACTGTTTTTT.

This clone was detected once. The chain employs TRBV23-1 and TRBJ1-5; D gene unclear. TRBV23-1 falls under the ORF class, with uncertain function. The V and J ends lost 9 bases and 1 base respectively, with 16 bases between them. This CDR3 comprises 15 residues. CDR3 sequence (DNA): TGCGCCAGTCTAGCCCCCCCTGGCAGCAATCAGCCCCAGCATTTT. Amino acid sequence: CASLAPPGSNQPQHF.

This chain links TRBV4-2 with TRBJ2-5; maybe TRBD1 (5 bases). The ends were cut back, 0 bases at V and 4 bases at J, with 15 bases in the middle. The CDR3 consists of 16 residues. Germline lookup yields CDR1 LGHNA and CDR2 YNFKEQ. The CDR3, as DNA: TGTGCCAGCAGCCAAGAGTTTAGGGGCCCGACAGAGACCCAGTACTTC. It yields the protein CASSQEFRGPTETQYF.

The rearrangement joins TRBV6-6 to TRBJ2-3; possible D gene TRBD1, 5 bases. The germline V gene encodes CDR1 MNHNY and CDR2 SVGAGI (reference sequence). This CDR3 contains 15 residues. V lost 6 bases and J 3 bases, leaving 16 bases between the germline ends. CDR3 sequence: CASRVGRERTDTQYF. CDR3 coding DNA: TGTGCCAGCAGGGTAGGCAGGGAAAGAACAGATACGCAGTATTTT.

This chain links TRBV28 with TRBJ1-5; 10 bases align to TRBD1. CDR3 length equals 14 residues. Germline trimming cut 8 bases from V and 4 bases from J; bases unmatched to any gene: 5. CDR1 is MDHEN and CDR2 is SYDVKM in the germline V gene. This CDR3 is CASHRQGANQPQHF. CDR3 DNA: TGTGCCAGCCATCGACAGGGGGCGAATCAGCCCCAGCATTTT.

The genes are TRBV6-5 and TRBJ2-5, with D perhaps given as TRBD1 or TRBD2 (5 bases each). The J call is doubtful: the DNA matches TRBJ2-7 better. Germline assignment: CDR1 MNHEY and CDR2 SVGAGI. This CDR3 spans 14 amino acids. CDR3 sequence: CASRDPFLSYEQYF. CDR3 DNA sequence: TGTGCCAGCCGGGACCCTTTCCTCTCCTACGAGCAGTACTTC.

J is TRBJ1-4 and V is TRBV6-5; the match to TRBD1 covers 7 bases. The length of the CDR3 is 14 residues. Germline V gene sequence: CDR1 MNHEY, CDR2 SVGAGI. Trimming removed 6 bases from V and 6 bases from J; junction bases left unmatched: 7. The CDR3 protein is CASSEDRSYEKLFF. The CDR3 DNA sequence: TGTGCCAGCAGCGAGGACAGGTCCTATGAAAAACTGTTTTTT.

V gene TRBV10-3 combines with J gene TRBJ2-1; 10 positions agree with TRBD1. Germline V lookup: CDR1 ENHRY, CDR2 SYGVKD. Germline trimming cut 6 bases from V and 7 bases from J; bases unmatched to any gene: 12. The CDR3 is 16 amino acids. In DNA form, the CDR3 reads TGTGCCATCAGGGTCACCGGGACAGGGGCCGGGAATGAGCAGTTCTTC. Its protein is CAIRVTGTGAGNEQFF.

This sequence joins TRBV11-1 and TRBJ2-1; no definite D call. Germline assignment: CDR1 SGHAT and CDR2 FQDESV (reference sequence). The CDR3 totals 12 residues. The V end was cut by 1 base, the J end by 8 bases, with 6 bases between. The CDR3 DNA reads TGTGCCAGCAGCTTAGTGGTCGATGAGCAGTTCTTC. Residues: CASSLVVDEQFF.

On this clone itself: The junction departs from the called germline gene at one end, perhaps through a read error. J is TRBJ1-2 and V is TRBV28, with 9 bases fitting TRBD1. Germline values: CDR1 MDHEN, CDR2 SYDVKM. This CDR3 is built from 14 residues. CDR3 residues: CAGSLLDRGGGYTF. The CDR3 region has the DNA TGTGCCGGCAGCCTATTGGACAGGGGAGGTGGCTACACCTTC.

The chain links TRBV7-2 to TRBJ2-3, with TRBD1 as a possible D gene (6 bases). From germline, CDR1 is SGHTA and CDR2 FQGNSA. The CDR3 covers 15 residues. V was trimmed by 5 bases and J by 6 bases, leaving 18 bases between them. In DNA form, the CDR3 reads TGTGCCAGCAGCCTATCGACAGGCTCACCGGATACGCAGTATTTT. Its protein product is CASSLSTGSPDTQYF.

The chain joins TRBV11-1 to TRBJ2-1, with 13 bases matching TRBD2. CDR1 is SGHAT, CDR2 FQDESV, per germline (reference sequence). The length of the CDR3 is 14 residues. Trimming took 5 bases from V and 10 from J; bases not matched to a gene: 5. The CDR3 nucleotides are TGTGCCAGCAGCCTGCGGACTAGCGGGGGAGAGCAGTTCTTC. Its translation: CASSLRTSGGEQFF.

The chain links TRBV2 to TRBJ2-2; tentatively, D is TRBD2 (6 bases). CDR1 and CDR2 from the germline V gene are SNHLY and FYNNEI. The length of the CDR3 is 16 residues. V was trimmed by 1 base and J by 3 bases, leaving 12 bases between them. The CDR3 nucleotides read TGTGCCAGCAGTGAAGGTCAACTAGCCGACACCGGGGAGCTGTTTTTT. Protein sequence: CASSEGQLADTGELFF.

This chain joins TRBV28 and TRBJ1-2; D ambiguous. V lost 6 bases to trimming and J lost 4 bases, with 15 bases between them. The CDR3 consists of 14 residues. Per the germline V gene, CDR1 is MDHEN and CDR2 is SYDVKM. CDR3 in amino acids: CASSRGGSVYGYTF. The CDR3 bases are TGTGCCAGCAGCCGAGGAGGCAGTGTCTATGGCTACACCTTC.

The chain carries TRBV5-1 and TRBJ2-3, with D perhaps matching TRBD1 or TRBD2 (5 bases each). Trimming pared 5 bases from V and 2 bases from J, leaving 12 bases between. This CDR3 region has 14 residues. Germline V gene lookup returns CDR1 SGHRS and CDR2 YFSETQ. CDR3 bases: TGCGCCAGCAGGGTCGAGGGGTACACAGATACGCAGTATTTT. Translating it yields CASRVEGYTDTQYF.

This rearrangement joins TRBV6-5 to TRBJ1-5; D unresolved. The CDR3 is 16 amino acids. CDR1 is MNHEY, CDR2 SVGAGI, per germline. V was trimmed by 2 bases and J by 5 bases, leaving 16 bases between them. Written as DNA, the CDR3 is TGTGCCAGCAGTTACGATGGACGGAAAGACGATCAGCCCCAGCATTTT. This encodes CASSYDGRKDDQPQHF.

The chain recombines TRBV22-1 with TRBJ2-3; the table's D call, TRBD2, has no DNA check behind it. TRBV22-1 is recorded as a pseudogene. The CDR3 has 15 amino acids. CDR3 sequence reads: CPGSAPGTKADTQYF. In DNA, the CDR3 is TGTCCTGGGAGCGCACCAGGGACTAAAGCAGATACGCAGTATTTT.

The rearrangement joins TRBV30 to TRBJ1-1; no reliable D call. V was trimmed by 0 bases and J by 5 bases, leaving 13 bases between them. This CDR3 comprises 14 residues. Germline V CDR1 and CDR2: GTSNPN, SVGIG (reference sequence). CDR3 coding DNA: TGTGCCTGGAGTGTCGTGGCCAGGTGGACTGAAGCTTTCTTT. Translated, it gives CAWSVVARWTEAFF.